Listed below are T cell receptor beta chains from one sample, sequenced in a study of T cells in Graves' hyperthyroidism and ophthalmopathy. TCRdb ran MiXCR on the multiplex PCR reads and lists one entry per CDR3 protein. The table has about 380,000 distinct CDR3 sequences, 15% to 20% seen once. Sequencing input: blood. The source of these receptors is a man younger than 30 with Graves' ophthalmopathy. CDR3s include the opening cysteine and the closing phenylalanine or tryptophan. A D gene is named only where the DNA matches it firmly. Some rows have no size entry. The others give once, few or many, or a class for an expanded clone.

CDR3aa	CDR3nt	j_gene	v_gene	abundance	d_gene
CASSLEAAGGTDTQYF	TGTGCCAGCAGCTTGGAGGCGGCCGGGGGGACTGATACGCAGTATTTT	TRBJ2-3	TRBV5-5	few	TRBD2
CASSDAGSSYNSPLHF	TGTGCCAGCAGTGATGCGGGAAGCTCCTATAATTCACCCCTCCACTTT	TRBJ1-6	TRBV6-1	-	-
CASRVGGAGYEQFF	TGTGCCAGCAGGGTCGGGGGGGCCGGCTATGAGCAGTTCTTC	TRBJ2-1	TRBV12-3/TRBV12-4	-	TRBD2
CASSTLMGGAYEQFF	TGTGCCAGCTCCACCCTTATGGGGGGGGCCTATGAGCAGTTCTTC	TRBJ2-1	TRBV9	few	-
CASSDRGPPYNSLLHF	TGTGCCAGCAGTGACAGGGGGCCCCCCTATAATTCACTCCTCCACTTT	TRBJ1-6	TRBV6-4	-	TRBD1
CASSEKLSNQPQHF	TGTGCCAGCAGTGAAAAGCTAAGCAATCAGCCCCAGCATTTT	TRBJ1-5	TRBV6-1	few	-
CASSKQEFQPQHF	TGTGCCAGCAGTAAACAGGAATTCCAGCCCCAGCATTTT	TRBJ1-5	TRBV27	-	-
CASSHRQGGGTDTQYF	TGCGCCAGCAGCCACAGACAGGGAGGAGGGACAGATACGCAGTATTTT	TRBJ2-3	TRBV4-1	many	-
CAGSSGDRGMNTEAFF	TGTGCCGGCAGTTCCGGCGACAGGGGAATGAACACTGAAGCTTTCTTT	TRBJ1-1	TRBV27	-	TRBD1
CASTGGDPETQYF	TGTGCCAGCACCGGAGGGGATCCAGAGACCCAGTACTTC	TRBJ2-5	TRBV9	few	-
CASSLARRGEQYF	TGTGCCAGCAGTTTGGCCAGGCGAGGCGAGCAGTACTTC	TRBJ2-7	TRBV12-3/TRBV12-4	many	-
CSVGGDQNEQYF	TGCAGCGTTGGTGGAGATCAGAACGAGCAGTACTTC	TRBJ2-7	TRBV29-1	few	-
CASSGGAGGPGNEQFF	TGTGCCAGCAGTGGGGGAGCGGGGGGGCCAGGGAATGAGCAGTTCTTC	TRBJ2-1	TRBV6-1	many	TRBD2
CASSNPRSRGTEAFF	TGTGCCAGCAGCAACCCCCGCTCCCGGGGCACTGAAGCTTTCTTT	TRBJ1-1	TRBV5-5	many	-
CASSFRAGGTGELFF	TGTGCCAGCAGTTTTCGGGCAGGCGGGACCGGGGAGCTGTTTTTT	TRBJ2-2	TRBV12-3/TRBV12-4	-	-
CASHRGAGSNQPQHF	TGTGCCAGCCACCGGGGGGCAGGGAGCAATCAGCCCCAGCATTTT	TRBJ1-5	TRBV28	few	-
CASSHGGGVGNTIYF	TGTGCCAGCAGTCACGGAGGGGGCGTTGGAAACACCATATATTTT	TRBJ1-3	TRBV6-1	-	TRBD1
CASSPHQRTRSNTEAFF	TGTGCCAGCAGCCCGCACCAGAGGACACGATCGAACACTGAAGCTTTCTTT	TRBJ1-1	TRBV9	few	-
CASSLLSTDTQYF	TGCGCCAGCAGCTTACTGAGCACAGATACGCAGTATTTT	TRBJ2-3	TRBV5-1	many	-
CASSLESGFVARNEQFF	TGTGCCAGCAGCTTAGAGTCGGGGTTTGTGGCCCGCAATGAGCAGTTCTTC	TRBJ2-1	TRBV11-3	few	-
CASSHIRDPDYNEQFF	TGTGCCAGCAGCCATATAAGGGACCCTGACTACAATGAGCAGTTCTTC	TRBJ2-1	TRBV7-8	many	-
CASSGDRGLSNQPQHF	TGTGCCAGCAGTGGGGACAGGGGGCTGAGCAATCAGCCCCAGCATTTT	TRBJ1-5	TRBV12-3/TRBV12-4	many	TRBD1
CASSPIGLATNEKLFF	TGTGCCAGCAGCCCCATCGGACTTGCAACTAATGAAAAACTGTTTTTT	TRBJ1-4	TRBV2	-	-
CASSLDTSYTEAFF	TGTGCCAGCAGCTTAGATACGTCGTACACTGAAGCTTTCTTT	TRBJ1-1	TRBV7-9	many	-
CASSPLRDLRREQYF	TGTGCCAGCAGCCCGCTTCGGGATCTCCGAAGGGAGCAGTACTTC	TRBJ2-7	TRBV3-1	many	-
CASSLGGRQGITGELFF	TGTGCCAGCAGCCTGGGGGGTCGTCAGGGGATCACCGGGGAGCTGTTTTTT	TRBJ2-2	TRBV11-1	-	-